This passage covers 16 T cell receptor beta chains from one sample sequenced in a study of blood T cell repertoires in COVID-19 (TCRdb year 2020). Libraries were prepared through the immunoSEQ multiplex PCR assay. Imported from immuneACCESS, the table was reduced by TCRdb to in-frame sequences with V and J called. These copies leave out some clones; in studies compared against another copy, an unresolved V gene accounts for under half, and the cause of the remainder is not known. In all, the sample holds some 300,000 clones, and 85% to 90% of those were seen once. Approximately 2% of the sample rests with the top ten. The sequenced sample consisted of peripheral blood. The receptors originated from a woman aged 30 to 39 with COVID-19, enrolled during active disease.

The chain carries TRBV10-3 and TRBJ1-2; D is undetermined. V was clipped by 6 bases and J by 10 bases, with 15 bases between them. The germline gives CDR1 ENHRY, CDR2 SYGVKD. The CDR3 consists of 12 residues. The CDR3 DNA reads TGTGCCATCAGACCTTCGGAGGAGGCCTACACCTTC. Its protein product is CAIRPSEEAYTF.

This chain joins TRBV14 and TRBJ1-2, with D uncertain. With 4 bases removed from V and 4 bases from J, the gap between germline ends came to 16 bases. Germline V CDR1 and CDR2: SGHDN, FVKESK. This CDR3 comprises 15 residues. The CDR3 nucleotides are TGTGCCAGCAGCCTCGGGAACCCCCCGACCTATGGCTACACCTTC. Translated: CASSLGNPPTYGYTF.

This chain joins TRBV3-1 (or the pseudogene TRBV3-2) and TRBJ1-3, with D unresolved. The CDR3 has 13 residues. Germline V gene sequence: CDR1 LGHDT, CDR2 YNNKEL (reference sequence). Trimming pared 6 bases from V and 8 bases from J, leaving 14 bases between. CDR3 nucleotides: TGTGCCAGCAGGGAAAGTGGAGGCGACACCATATATTTT. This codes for CASRESGGDTIYF.

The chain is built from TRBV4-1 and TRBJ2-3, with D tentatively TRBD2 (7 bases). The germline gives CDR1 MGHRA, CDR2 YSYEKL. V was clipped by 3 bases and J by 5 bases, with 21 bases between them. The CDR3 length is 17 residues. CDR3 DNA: TGCGCCAGCAGCCACGGACCCCCCCGGGGGGCGGGAGATACGCAGTATTTT. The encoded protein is CASSHGPPRGAGDTQYF.

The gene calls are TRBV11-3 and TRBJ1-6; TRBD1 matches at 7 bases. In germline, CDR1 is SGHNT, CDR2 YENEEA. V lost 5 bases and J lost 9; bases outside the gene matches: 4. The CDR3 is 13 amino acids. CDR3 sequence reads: CASSADRSSPLHF. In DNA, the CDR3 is TGTGCCAGCAGCGCGGACAGGAGTTCACCCCTCCACTTT. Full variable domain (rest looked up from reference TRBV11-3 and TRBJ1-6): EAGVVQSPRYKIIEKKQPVAFWCNPISGHNTLYWYLQNLGQGPELLIRYENEEAVDDSQLPKDRFSAERLKGVDSTLKIQPAELGDSAVYLCASSADRSSPLHFGNGTRLTVT.

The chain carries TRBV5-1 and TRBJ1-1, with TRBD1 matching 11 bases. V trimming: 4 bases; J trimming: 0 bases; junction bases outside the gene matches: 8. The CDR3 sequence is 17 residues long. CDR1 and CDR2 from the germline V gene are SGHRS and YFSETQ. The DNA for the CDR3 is TGCGCCAGCAGCCCGGAGCGGACAGGGGGCATGAACACTGAAGCTTTCTTT. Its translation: CASSPERTGGMNTEAFF.

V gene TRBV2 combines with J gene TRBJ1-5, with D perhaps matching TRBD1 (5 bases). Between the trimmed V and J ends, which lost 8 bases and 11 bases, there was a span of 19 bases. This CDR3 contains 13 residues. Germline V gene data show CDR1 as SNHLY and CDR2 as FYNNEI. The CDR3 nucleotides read TGTGCCAGCCGGGGCGACCCGCGGGGGGCCCAGCATTTT. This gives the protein CASRGDPRGAQHF.

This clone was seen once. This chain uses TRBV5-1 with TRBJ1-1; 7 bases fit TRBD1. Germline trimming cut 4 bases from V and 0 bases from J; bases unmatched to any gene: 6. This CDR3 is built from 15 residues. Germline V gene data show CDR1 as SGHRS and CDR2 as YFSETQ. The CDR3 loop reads CASSLYRGMNTEAFF. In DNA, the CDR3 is TGCGCCAGCAGCCTATACAGGGGAATGAACACTGAAGCTTTCTTT.

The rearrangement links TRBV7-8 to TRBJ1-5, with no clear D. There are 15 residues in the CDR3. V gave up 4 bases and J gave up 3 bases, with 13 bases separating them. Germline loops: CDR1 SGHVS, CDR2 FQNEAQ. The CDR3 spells CASSSRRQVNQPQHF. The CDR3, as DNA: TGTGCCAGCAGCTCCCGGAGGCAGGTCAATCAGCCCCAGCATTTT.

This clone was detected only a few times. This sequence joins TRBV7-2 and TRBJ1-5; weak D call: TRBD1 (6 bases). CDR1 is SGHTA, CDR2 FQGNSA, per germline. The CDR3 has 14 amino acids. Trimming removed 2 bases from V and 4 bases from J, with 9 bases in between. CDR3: CASSLSGANQPQHF. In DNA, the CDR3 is TGTGCCAGCAGCTTATCAGGGGCGAATCAGCCCCAGCATTTT.

The CDR3 DNA is TGTGCCAGCAGCCTCCGACAGGCCCCCATTGCTAACTATGGCTACACCTTC. Translated: CASSLRQAPIANYGYTF. V is TRBV11-3 and J is TRBJ1-2; weak D call: TRBD1 (6 bases). V lost 5 bases to trimming and J lost 0 bases, with 19 bases between them. CDR1 SGHNT and CDR2 YENEEA come from the germline V gene. The CDR3 extends over 17 amino acids.

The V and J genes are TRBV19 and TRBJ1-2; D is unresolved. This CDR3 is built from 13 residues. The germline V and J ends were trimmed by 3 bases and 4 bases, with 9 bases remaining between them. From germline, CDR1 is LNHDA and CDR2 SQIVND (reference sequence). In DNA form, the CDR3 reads TGTGCCAGTAGTATCGGGAAACTCTATGGCTACACCTTC. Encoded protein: CASSIGKLYGYTF.

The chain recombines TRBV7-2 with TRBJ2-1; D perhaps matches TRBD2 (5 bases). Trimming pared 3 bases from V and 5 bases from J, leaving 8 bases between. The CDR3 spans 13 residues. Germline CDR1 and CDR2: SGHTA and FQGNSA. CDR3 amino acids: CASSFERDNEQFF. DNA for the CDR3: TGTGCCAGCAGCTTCGAGAGGGACAATGAGCAGTTCTTC.

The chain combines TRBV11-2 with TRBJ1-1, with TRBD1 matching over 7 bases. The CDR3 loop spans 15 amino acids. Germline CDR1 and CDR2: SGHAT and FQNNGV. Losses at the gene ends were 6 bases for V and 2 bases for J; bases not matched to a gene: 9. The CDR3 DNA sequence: TGTGCCAGCAGAAAACCGGGACAGTTTAACACTGAAGCTTTCTTT. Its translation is CASRKPGQFNTEAFF.

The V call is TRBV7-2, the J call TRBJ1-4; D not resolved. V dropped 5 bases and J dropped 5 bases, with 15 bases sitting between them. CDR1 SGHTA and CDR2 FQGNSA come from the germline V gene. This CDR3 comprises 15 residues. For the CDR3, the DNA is TGTGCCAGCAGCCTTACACGGGGAAGAAATGAAAAACTGTTTTTT. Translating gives CASSLTRGRNEKLFF.

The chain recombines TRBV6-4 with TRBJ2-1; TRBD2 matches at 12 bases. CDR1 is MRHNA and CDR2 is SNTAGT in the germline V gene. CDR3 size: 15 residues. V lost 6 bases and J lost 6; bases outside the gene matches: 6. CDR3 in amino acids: CASSASSGGANEQFF. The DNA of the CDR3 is TGTGCCAGCAGCGCCTCTAGCGGGGGGGCCAATGAGCAGTTCTTC.